These 2 T cell receptor beta chains came from one sample sequenced in a study of cytomegalovirus exposure and HLA in healthy donors. It was with 60 Vbeta and 13 Jbeta primers that the PCR ran. Using immunoSEQ multiplex PCR, the repertoire was profiled, and TCRdb retains in-frame clones only, with some absent. The table shows some 130,000 clones, with about 74% occurring only once. Sequenced input: PBMCs. These receptors all come from a man aged 35 to 55 in good health and CMV-seronegative.

The gene calls are TRBV30 and TRBJ1-2; the D gene is possibly TRBD1 (5 bases). This CDR3 spans 14 amino acids. Germline values: CDR1 GTSNPN, CDR2 SVGIG (reference sequence). V gave up 5 bases and J gave up 0 bases, with 13 bases separating them. CDR3 coding DNA: TGTGCCTGGCGTCCCCAGGGATCTAACTATGGCTACACCTTC. This sequence encodes CAWRPQGSNYGYTF. Using reference TRBV30 and TRBJ1-2 for the parts outside the CDR3, the full variable domain is SQTIHQWPATLVQPVGSPLSLECTVEGTSNPNLYWYRQAAGRGLQLLFYSVGIGQISSEVPQNLSASRPQDRQFILSSKKLLLSDSGFYLCAWRPQGSNYGYTFGSGTRLTVV.

The rearrangement joins TRBV5-8 to TRBJ1-2; D remains unclear. V shed 2 bases and J shed 8 bases, with 10 bases lying between them. The germline gives CDR1 SGHTS, CDR2 YDEGEE. The CDR3 covers 12 residues. Written as DNA, the CDR3 is TGTGCCAGCAGCTTCGGAGACCGGGGCTACACCTTC. Residues: CASSFGDRGYTF.